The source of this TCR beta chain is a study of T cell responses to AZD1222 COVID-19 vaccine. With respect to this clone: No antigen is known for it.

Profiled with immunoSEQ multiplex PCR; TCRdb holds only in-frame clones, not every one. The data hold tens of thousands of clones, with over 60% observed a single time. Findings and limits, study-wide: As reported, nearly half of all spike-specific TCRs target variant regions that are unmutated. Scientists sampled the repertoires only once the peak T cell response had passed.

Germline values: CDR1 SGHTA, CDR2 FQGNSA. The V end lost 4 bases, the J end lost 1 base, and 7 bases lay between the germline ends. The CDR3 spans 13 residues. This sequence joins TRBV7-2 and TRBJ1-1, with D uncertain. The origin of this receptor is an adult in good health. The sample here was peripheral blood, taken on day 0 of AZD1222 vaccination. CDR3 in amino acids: CASSSPGNTEAFF. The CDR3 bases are TGTGCCAGCAGCTCCCCCGGGAACACTGAAGCTTTCTTT.